The source of this T cell receptor beta chain is a study of blood T cells in healthy people across ages. Study background: Template switching retrieved approximately one barcoded beta molecule for each two T cells.

General study results and limits: Diversity of TCR beta per million T cells declined in a roughly linear way with age. The long-lived group displayed more naive CD4+ cells, plus higher diversity, than the aged donors did.

Using a J-beta primer mix together with a sample-barcoded 5' primer, a second PCR was run for roughly 7 to 12 cycles. TCRdb reprocessed the 5' RACE reads with MiXCR, giving one entry per CDR3 protein. The sample has some 1,500,000 distinct CDR3 sequences, roughly 43% seen once. This clonotype has only one observation. Its antigen is as yet unknown. This CDR3 has 15 residues. Looked up from germline, CDR1 is ENHRY and CDR2 is SYGVKD. V lost 0 bases to trimming and J lost 8 bases; unmatched junction nucleotides: 2. The draw of peripheral blood yielded ten milliliters from each donor. Material: blood. This clonotype was obtained from a woman aged 18-29 years in good health. The chain joins TRBV10-3 to TRBJ2-1; 12 positions agree with TRBD2. The CDR3 sequence is CAISESRTSGDEQFF. The CDR3 nucleotides read TGTGCCATCAGTGAGTCCCGGACTAGCGGGGATGAGCAGTTCTTC.